This TCR beta chain originates from a study of T cell repertoires in cytomegalovirus infection. Trimming pared 0 bases from V and 0 bases from J, leaving 10 bases between. Germline V CDR1 and CDR2: ENHRY, SYGVKD. CDR3 length: 16 amino acids. Each CDR3 protein is one row after TCRdb ran MiXCR on the reads. This sample has around 280,000 distinct CDR3 sequences, with approximately 8.9% found just once. This clonotype was picked up many times. The chain has TRBV10-3 and TRBJ2-3; D not certain. This receptor was obtained from a human donor in good health (CMV status not recorded). Some clones in this sample may be carry-over from other donors' samples. Material for sequencing was PBMCs. CDR3 sequence: CAISESLAMSTDTQYF. The CDR3 DNA follows: TGTGCCATCAGTGAGTCCTTAGCAATGAGCACAGATACGCAGTATTTT.